This T cell receptor beta chain was obtained from a study of T cells in Graves' hyperthyroidism and ophthalmopathy. For the study at large: Before any treatment, at initial diagnosis, peripheral blood was collected.

With regard to this clonotype: Its antigen is still unknown.

Not enrolled were patients with uncontrolled infection, other autoimmune disease, pregnancy or lactation. Clinical symptoms, serum thyroxine and TRAb, thyroid ultrasound and orbital computed tomography together formed the diagnostic basis. Amplified TCR beta CDR3 regions derived from RNA transcripts. TCR CDR3 regions were first amplified by RT-PCR with HTBI primers. Via MiXCR, TCRdb re-called the multiplex PCR reads, giving one row per CDR3 protein. The data show some 400,000 distinct CDR3 sequences, approximately 14% seen once. Findings and limits, study-wide: Stable hyperthyroidism was told apart from ophthalmopathy by a model built on 13 V-J features.

This TCR came from a woman in her sixties with Graves' hyperthyroidism. Source material: blood.

The CDR3 sequence: CASSIVRASGTEQYF. CDR3 coding DNA: TGTGCCAGTAGTATAGTGAGAGCTAGCGGGACCGAGCAGTACTTC. The J gene is TRBJ2-7, the V gene TRBV19, with 9 positions matching TRBD2. Trimming at V came to 1 base and at J to 6 bases, leaving 7 bases not matched to a gene. Per the germline V gene, CDR1 is LNHDA and CDR2 is SQIVND (reference sequence). The CDR3 runs 15 residues.